This is a list of T cell receptor beta chains from one sample in a study of cytomegalovirus exposure and HLA in healthy donors. Sequencing used immunoSEQ multiplex PCR; TCRdb keeps in-frame clones, though not all of them. The sample shows around 150,000 clones, 81% of them seen only once. Sequencing was carried out using PBMCs. These receptors were obtained from a woman in her forties or fifties in good health and CMV-seronegative. Each CDR3 is given with its conserved first and last residue. A D gene is named only where the DNA matches it firmly. The size entry is marked missing in some rows and otherwise reads once, few, many or a size class.

TRBJ1-5 | NA | TRBV12-2 | NA | TGTGCAAGTCGCCCCGGGGAGGGTAGGGTCCATCAGCCCCAGCATTTT | CASRPGEGRVHQPQHF
TRBJ1-6 | NA | TRBV10-3 | NA | TGTGCCATCAGGAATATTACACAGGTGAGCTCCTATAATTCACCCCTCCACTTT | CAIRNITQVSSYNSPLHF
TRBJ1-2 | NA | TRBV19 | NA | TGTGCCAGTAGTGTAGGAGAGCACAGGGCTAACTATGGCTACACCTTC | CASSVGEHRANYGYTF
TRBJ1-3 | NA | TRBV12-5 | NA | TGTGCTAGTGGCCTGACACCGATCCCCACCATATATTTT | CASGLTPIPTIYF
TRBJ1-4 | few | TRBV6-5 | NA | TGTGCCAGCAGTCCCCGGCGAGGGAGGAGTGAAAAACTGTTTTTT | CASSPRRGRSEKLFF
TRBJ1-5 | NA | TRBV28 | TRBD1 | TGTGCCAGCAGTTTATCGCGGGACAGTTTTTTATCGCCCCAGCATTTT | CASSLSRDSFLSPQHF
TRBJ2-2 | NA | TRBV9 | TRBD2 | TGTGCCAGCAGCGTAGCGACTAGCGGAGAATCCGGGGAGCTGTTTTTT | CASSVATSGESGELFF
TRBJ2-1 | NA | TRBV28 | TRBD2 | TGTGCCAGCAGTTTAATAGTAGTGACTAGCGGCTCAAATGAGCAGTTCTTC | CASSLIVVTSGSNEQFF
TRBJ2-5 | few | TRBV7-2 | TRBD2 | TGTGCCAGCACGGCGACTAGCGGGAGATATGCATTTTGGGAGACCCAGTACTTC | CASTATSGRYAFWETQYF
TRBJ1-1 | NA | TRBV2 | TRBD1 | TGTGCCAGCAGTGAAGTCACAGGGGCTAACACTGAAGCTTTCTTT | CASSEVTGANTEAFF
TRBJ2-1 | NA | TRBV7-2 | TRBD1 | TGTGCCAGCAGGACGGACAGGGGAAGATTCAATGAGCAGTTCTTC | CASRTDRGRFNEQFF
TRBJ1-1 | few | TRBV19 | NA | TGTGCCAGTAGTAGGCCGGGGGGAGCTTTCTTT | CASSRPGGAFF
TRBJ2-1 | NA | TRBV10-1 | NA | TGCGCCAGCAGTAAGACGGGTTTTAGGAATGAGCAGTTCTTC | CASSKTGFRNEQFF
TRBJ1-3 | NA | TRBV6-5 | TRBD1 | TGTGCCAGCAGTTCGACCTGGACAGGTGGAAACACCATATATTTT | CASSSTWTGGNTIYF
TRBJ2-3 | NA | TRBV6-5 | NA | TGTGCCAGCAGTTACTCAACAGGCTCTACAGATACGCAGTATTTT | CASSYSTGSTDTQYF
TRBJ1-4 | few | TRBV7-2 | NA | TGTGCCAGCAGCTTAGGGAGGGCAACTAATGAAAAACTGTTTTTT | CASSLGRATNEKLFF
TRBJ1-5 | NA | TRBV4-3 | NA | TGCGCCAGCAGCCAAGATGGGGGGTCCATCACCACCCAGCATTTT | CASSQDGGSITTQHF
TRBJ2-5 | NA | TRBV7-3 | NA | TGTGCCAGCAGCAAGACTAGAGGGGAGACCCAGTACTTC | CASSKTRGETQYF
TRBJ2-3 | NA | TRBV5-1 | TRBD2 | TGCGCCAGCAGGGGACTAGCGGGGGGAAGGGATACGCAGTATTTT | CASRGLAGGRDTQYF
TRBJ2-5 | NA | TRBV2 | NA | TGTGCCTTCCAAGGGGCTAGGCCCGCCGAGACCCAGTACTTC | CAFQGARPAETQYF
TRBJ1-4 | NA | TRBV27 | NA | TGTGCCAGCAGTCGGGGGGGTCTGCCTAATGAAAAACTGTTTTTT | CASSRGGLPNEKLFF
TRBJ1-1 | NA | TRBV4-1 | NA | TGCGCCAGCAGCCGTGCAGGGCTTGACACTGAAGCTTTCTTT | CASSRAGLDTEAFF